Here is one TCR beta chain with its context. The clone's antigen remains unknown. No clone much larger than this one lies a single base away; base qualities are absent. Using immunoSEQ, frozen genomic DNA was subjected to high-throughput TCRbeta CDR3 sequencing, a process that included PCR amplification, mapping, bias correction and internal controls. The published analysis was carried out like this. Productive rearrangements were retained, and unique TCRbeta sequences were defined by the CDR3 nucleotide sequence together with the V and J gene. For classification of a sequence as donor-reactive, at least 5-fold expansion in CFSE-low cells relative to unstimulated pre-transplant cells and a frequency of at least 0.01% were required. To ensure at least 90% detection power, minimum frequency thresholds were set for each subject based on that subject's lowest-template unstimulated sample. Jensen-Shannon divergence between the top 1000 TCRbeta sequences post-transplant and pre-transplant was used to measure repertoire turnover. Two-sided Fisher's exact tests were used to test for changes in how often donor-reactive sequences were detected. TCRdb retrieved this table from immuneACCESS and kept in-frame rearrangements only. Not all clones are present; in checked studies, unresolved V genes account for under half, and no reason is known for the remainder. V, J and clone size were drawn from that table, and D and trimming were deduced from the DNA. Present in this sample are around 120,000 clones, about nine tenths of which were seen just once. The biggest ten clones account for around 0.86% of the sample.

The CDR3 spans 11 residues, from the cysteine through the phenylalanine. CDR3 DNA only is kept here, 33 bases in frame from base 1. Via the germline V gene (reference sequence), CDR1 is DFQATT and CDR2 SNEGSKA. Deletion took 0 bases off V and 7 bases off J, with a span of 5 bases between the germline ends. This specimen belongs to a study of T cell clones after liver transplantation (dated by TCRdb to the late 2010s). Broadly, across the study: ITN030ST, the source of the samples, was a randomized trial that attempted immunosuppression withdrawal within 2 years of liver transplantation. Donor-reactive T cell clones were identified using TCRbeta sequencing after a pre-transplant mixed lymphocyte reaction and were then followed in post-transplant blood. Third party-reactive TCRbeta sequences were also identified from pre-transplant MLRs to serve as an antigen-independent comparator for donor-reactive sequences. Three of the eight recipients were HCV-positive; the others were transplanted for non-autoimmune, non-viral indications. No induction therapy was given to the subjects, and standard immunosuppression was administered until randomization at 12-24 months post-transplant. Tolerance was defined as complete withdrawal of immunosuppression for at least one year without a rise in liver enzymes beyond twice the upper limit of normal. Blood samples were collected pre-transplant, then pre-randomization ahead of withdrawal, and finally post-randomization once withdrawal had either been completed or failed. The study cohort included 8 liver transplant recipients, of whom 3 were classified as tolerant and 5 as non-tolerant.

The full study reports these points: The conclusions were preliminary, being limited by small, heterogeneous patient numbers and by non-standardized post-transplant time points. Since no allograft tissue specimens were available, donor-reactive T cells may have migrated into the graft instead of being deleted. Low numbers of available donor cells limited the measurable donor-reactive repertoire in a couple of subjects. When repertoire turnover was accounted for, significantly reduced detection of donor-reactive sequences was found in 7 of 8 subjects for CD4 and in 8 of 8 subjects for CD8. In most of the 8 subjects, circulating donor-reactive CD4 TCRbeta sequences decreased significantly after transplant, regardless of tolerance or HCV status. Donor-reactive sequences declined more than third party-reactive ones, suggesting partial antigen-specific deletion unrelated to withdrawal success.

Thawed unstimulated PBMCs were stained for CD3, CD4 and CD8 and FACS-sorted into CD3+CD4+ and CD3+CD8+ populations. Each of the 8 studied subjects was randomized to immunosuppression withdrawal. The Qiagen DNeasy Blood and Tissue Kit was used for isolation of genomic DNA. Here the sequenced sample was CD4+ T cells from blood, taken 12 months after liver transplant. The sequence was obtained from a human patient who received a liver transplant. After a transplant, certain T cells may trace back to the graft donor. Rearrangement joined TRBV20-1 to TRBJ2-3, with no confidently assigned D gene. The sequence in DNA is TGCAGTGCTAGAGATCTAAATACGCAGTATTTT. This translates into CSARDLNTQYF.